The 3 T cell receptor beta chains in this list originate from one sample, sequenced in a study of T-cell memory formation after mild COVID-19. TCRdb called the 5' RACE reads again in MiXCR, with one record for every CDR3 protein. Of about 340,000 distinct CDR3 sequences detected, approximately 15% appear once; the ten largest clones hold approximately 20%. The sequenced sample was PBMCs or a T cell subset sorted from them (not recorded which). The receptors were gathered from a man younger than 35 who had mild COVID-19 (a few samples of this study predate the infection). Cell type and time point are not known.

V is TRBV5-1 and J is TRBJ2-7; 11 bases map to TRBD2. The junction had 10 bases not matched to a gene; V was cut back by 0 bases and J by 2 bases. From germline, CDR1 is SGHRS and CDR2 YFSETQ. CDR3 length: 18 residues. CDR3 in amino acids: CASSLVVLAGGKTYEQYF. DNA for the CDR3: TGCGCCAGCAGCTTGGTTGTCCTAGCGGGGGGAAAAACCTACGAGCAGTACTTC. Using reference TRBV5-1 and TRBJ2-7 for the parts outside the CDR3, the full variable domain is KAGVTQTPRYLIKTRGQQVTLSCSPISGHRSVSWYQQTPGQGLQFLFEYFSETQRNKGNFPGRFSGRQFSNSRSEMNVSTLELGDSALYLCASSLVVLAGGKTYEQYFGPGTRLTVT.

The gene calls are TRBV6-2 or TRBV6-3 and TRBJ2-7, with 8 positions matching TRBD2. CDR3 length equals 17 residues. Germline V gene lookup returns CDR1 MNHEY and CDR2 SVGEGT. V lost 4 bases to trimming and J lost 2 bases; unmatched junction nucleotides: 13. The CDR3 DNA sequence: TGTGCCAGCAGTTTCCCAGGACTAGCACCCCATCCCTACGAGCAGTACTTC. This encodes CASSFPGLAPHPYEQYF.

The genes are TRBV19 and TRBJ2-7; a weak D match, TRBD2 (5 bases). The germline CDR1 and CDR2 sequences are LNHDA and SQIVND (reference sequence). This CDR3 is built from 14 residues. V was pared by 2 bases and J by 3 bases, with 11 bases between. CDR3 region: CASSISGTYYEQYF. CDR3 sequence (DNA): TGTGCCAGTAGTATAAGCGGCACTTACTACGAGCAGTACTTC.